The next 31 T cell receptor beta chains were all read from a single sample in a study of immune cell composition in non-small cell lung cancer. Measured with immunoSEQ multiplex PCR; TCRdb has only the in-frame clones, and not every one. The data hold 14,000 to 15,000 clones, with around 63% observed a single time. Sequencing was performed on lung tumor tissue. Receptors originate from a human donor with non-small cell lung cancer.

This clone was recorded a few times. The gene calls are TRBV12-2 and TRBJ1-1. TRBV12-2 corresponds to a pseudogene. The CDR3 loop spans 17 amino acids. CDR3 sequence (DNA): TGTGCAAGTCGCTTACCTAGCGATGAAGGTCTAAACACTGAAGCTTTCTTT. It encodes CASRLPSDEGLNTEAFF.

The V gene is TRBV7-3, the J gene TRBJ1-1; no clear D gene. The CDR3 length is 16 residues. The germline V gene encodes CDR1 SGHTA and CDR2 FQGTGA. Trimming removed 1 base from V and 1 base from J, with 13 bases in between. CDR3 in amino acids: CASSLNRAGGNTEAFF. As DNA, the CDR3 is TGTGCCAGCAGCTTAAATCGGGCAGGAGGGAACACTGAAGCTTTCTTT.

The chain joins TRBV4-2 to TRBJ1-3; 7 bases line up with TRBD1. From germline, CDR1 is LGHNA and CDR2 YNFKEQ. The V gene end was trimmed by 3 bases and the J gene end by 4 bases; junction bases not matched to a gene: 3. The CDR3 spans 14 residues. The CDR3 spells CASSQNRGGNTIYF. Here the CDR3 DNA reads TGTGCCAGCAGCCAGAACAGGGGAGGAAACACCATATATTTT.

The CDR3 loop reads CASRRGGVEGDEQFF. DNA for the CDR3: TGTGCCAGTAGAAGGGGGGGAGTGGAGGGGGATGAGCAGTTCTTC. The gene calls are TRBV19 and TRBJ2-1; D might be TRBD2 (7 bases). Germline CDR1 and CDR2: LNHDA and SQIVND (reference sequence). The CDR3 runs 15 residues. V was shortened by 6 bases and J by 8 bases, with 20 bases between the two germline ends.

This chain links TRBV15 with TRBJ1-1; D is possibly TRBD1 (5 bases). The CDR3 sequence is 16 residues long. Per the germline V gene, CDR1 is LNHNV and CDR2 is YYDKDF (reference sequence). V shed 0 bases and J shed 2 bases, with 13 bases lying between them. CDR3 DNA sequence: TGTGCCACCAGCAGAGATTCTGGGGCATCCAACACTGAAGCTTTCTTT. It yields the protein CATSRDSGASNTEAFF.

This sequence joins TRBV19 and TRBJ2-4, with no clear D. CDR3 size: 15 residues. Trimming shortened V by 4 bases and J by 0 bases, and 10 bases separated the two germline ends. The V gene's germline CDR1 is LNHDA and CDR2 SQIVND (reference sequence). CDR3 DNA: TGTGCCAGTAGTACCAGACAACTAGCCAAAAACATTCAGTACTTC. It encodes CASSTRQLAKNIQYF. The full variable domain, with the rest looked up from reference TRBV19 and TRBJ2-4, is DGGITQSPKYLFRKEGQNVTLSCEQNLNHDAMYWYRQDPGQGLRLIYYSQIVNDFQKGDIAEGYSVSREKKESFPLTVTSAQKNPTAFYLCASSTRQLAKNIQYFGAGTRLSVL.

The chain has TRBV4-2 and TRBJ2-1; TRBD2 matches 12 bases. The CDR3 covers 15 residues. CDR1 LGHNA and CDR2 YNFKEQ come from the germline V gene. The V gene end was trimmed by 2 bases and the J gene end by 5 bases; junction bases not matched to a gene: 1. The chain's CDR3 is CASSQLAGGNNEQFF. In nucleotides, the CDR3 is TGTGCCAGCAGCCAACTAGCGGGGGGGAACAATGAGCAGTTCTTC.

In its sample, this clone was seen once. The chain recombines TRBV4-2 with TRBJ2-1, with TRBD2 identical over 14 bases. CDR1 is LGHNA and CDR2 is YNFKEQ in the germline V gene. With 4 bases clipped from V and 8 bases from J, the junction kept 4 bases outside the gene matches. The CDR3 length is 15 residues. This CDR3 reads CASSPGLAGDHEQFF. The CDR3 nucleotides read TGTGCCAGCAGCCCGGGACTAGCGGGGGACCATGAGCAGTTCTTC.

The chain joins TRBV5-4 to TRBJ1-2; D perhaps matches TRBD1 (5 bases). V was pared by 0 bases and J by 6 bases, with 9 bases between. The CDR3 has 13 residues. CDR1 SGHNT and CDR2 YYREEE come from the germline V gene (reference sequence). The CDR3, as DNA: TGTGCCAGCAGCTTGGTAGGGACTAATGGCTACACCTTC. This codes for CASSLVGTNGYTF.

The rearrangement joins TRBV5-1 to TRBJ1-2; D is unresolved. Between the trimmed V and J ends, which lost 0 bases and 4 bases, there was a span of 7 bases. CDR3 length equals 13 residues. Germline CDR1 is SGHRS and CDR2 is YFSETQ. The CDR3 sequence: CASSLGRIYGYTF. CDR3 DNA: TGCGCCAGCAGCTTGGGCAGGATCTATGGCTACACCTTC. The full variable domain, completed using reference TRBV5-1 and TRBJ1-2, is KAGVTQTPRYLIKTRGQQVTLSCSPISGHRSVSWYQQTPGQGLQFLFEYFSETQRNKGNFPGRFSGRQFSNSRSEMNVSTLELGDSALYLCASSLGRIYGYTFGSGTRLTVV.

This sequence joins TRBV27 and TRBJ2-1, with D possibly matching TRBD1 (6 bases). The V end was cut by 3 bases, the J end by 3 bases, with 12 bases between. There are 15 residues in the CDR3. Per the germline V gene, CDR1 is MNHEY and CDR2 is SMNVEV (reference sequence). CDR3 DNA sequence: TGTGCCAGCAGTTTGTCAGGGGCCCTCTACAATGAGCAGTTCTTC. It specifies CASSLSGALYNEQFF.

This clone was observed a few times. This sequence joins TRBV7-8 and TRBJ1-2; 8 bases fit TRBD1. Germline V gene lookup returns CDR1 SGHVS and CDR2 FQNEAQ. V shed 5 bases, J shed 2 bases, and the junction held 1 base outside the gene matches. This CDR3 comprises 13 residues. CDR3 amino acids: CASSRTGNYGYTF. The CDR3 coding sequence is TGTGCCAGCAGCCGGACAGGGAACTATGGCTACACCTTC.

This clone was counted between two and nine times. This rearrangement joins TRBV18 to TRBJ2-6, with a weak D call TRBD2 (5 bases). Trimming pared 0 bases from V and 2 bases from J, leaving 8 bases between. The V gene's germline CDR1 is KGHSH and CDR2 LQKENI. There are 16 residues in the CDR3. The CDR3 region is CASSPPYGTGANVLTF. CDR3 bases: TGTGCCAGCTCACCACCTTACGGGACTGGGGCCAACGTCCTGACTTTC.

The rearrangement links TRBV2 to TRBJ2-7; possible D gene TRBD2, 6 bases. Trimming removed 10 bases at V and 0 bases at J, with 13 bases between. Germline V CDR1 and CDR2: SNHLY, FYNNEI. The CDR3 length is 13 residues. Written as DNA, the CDR3 is TGTGCCATCGGAGGGACGGACTCCTACGAGCAGTACTTC. This sequence encodes CAIGGTDSYEQYF.

As for this clone: The junction departs from the called germline gene at one end, perhaps through a read error. The chain is built from TRBV5-3 and TRBJ2-7; the D call may be TRBD1 or TRBD2 (5 bases each). TRBV5-3 is marked as an open reading frame, function uncertain. The CDR3 runs 13 residues. The CDR3 here is CASSLRGPYEQYF. The DNA of the CDR3 is TGTGCCAGCAGCTTGAGGGGCCCCTACGAGCAGTACTTC.

CDR3 in DNA: TGCAGTGCCGACGGACAGTTTGAAGCTTTCTTT. It yields the protein CSADGQFEAFF. This chain uses TRBV20-1 with TRBJ1-1; tentative D call: TRBD1 (6 bases). CDR3 length equals 11 residues. The germline V and J ends were trimmed by 6 bases and 7 bases, with 12 bases remaining between them. Germline values: CDR1 DFQATT, CDR2 SNEGSKA (reference sequence).

The CDR3 loop is CASTASRTEAFF. DNA of the CDR3: TGCGCCAGCACAGCGAGTCGGACTGAAGCTTTCTTT. The chain joins TRBV10-2 to TRBJ1-1; D is ambiguous. Trimming removed 7 bases at V and 5 bases at J, with 11 bases between. Germline V CDR1 and CDR2: WSHSY, SAAADI. CDR3 length: 12 amino acids.

The gene calls are TRBV11-2 and TRBJ2-2; D unresolved. The germline V gene has CDR1 SGHAT and CDR2 FQNNGV. With 1 base removed from V and 1 base from J, the gap between germline ends came to 16 bases. The CDR3 runs 18 residues. The CDR3 DNA follows: TGTGCCAGCAGCTTAGGTTTGTCGCGACGGAGGAACACCGGGGAGCTGTTTTTT. Protein sequence: CASSLGLSRRRNTGELFF.

V is TRBV4-1 and J is TRBJ2-2; TRBD1 aligns across 7 bases. CDR3 length equals 17 residues. With V trimmed by 1 base and J by 3 bases, 8 bases remained unmatched. The V gene's germline CDR1 is MGHRA and CDR2 YSYEKL. CDR3 bases: TGCGCCAGCAGCCAAGGATCGGACAGGTCCTACACCGGGGAGCTGTTTTTT. This codes for CASSQGSDRSYTGELFF.

Worth noting for this clone: The junction differs from germline at one of its ends, possibly a read error. The chain couples TRBV7-7 to TRBJ2-2; weak D call: TRBD2 (6 bases). The CDR3 spans 14 residues. Germline-derived CDR1 and CDR2 are SSHAT and FNYEAQ (reference sequence). The CDR3 DNA follows: TGTGCTAGCAGCTCGACTCGGGAGACCGGGGAGCTGTTTTTT. Protein product: CASSSTRETGELFF.

This clone turned up a few times. The rearrangement uses TRBV7-2 and TRBJ1-4; D is unclear. Germline lookup yields CDR1 SGHTA and CDR2 FQGNSA. The length of the CDR3 is 13 residues. V was cut by 3 bases and J by 12 bases, with 14 bases left in between. This chain's CDR3 is CASSFGPGSELFF. DNA of the CDR3: TGTGCCAGCAGCTTCGGTCCGGGGTCGGAACTGTTTTTT.

The chain carries TRBV5-1 and TRBJ1-1; no definite D call. V was clipped by 4 bases and J by 1 base, with 8 bases between them. CDR3 length equals 13 residues. The germline V gene has CDR1 SGHRS and CDR2 YFSETQ. The CDR3 here is CASSRGENTEAFF. The CDR3 DNA follows: TGCGCCAGCAGCCGGGGTGAGAACACTGAAGCTTTCTTT.

This clone occurred a few times. The V and J genes are TRBV7-2 and TRBJ1-2, with D uncertain. There are 13 residues in the CDR3. Trimming pared 6 bases from V and 3 bases from J, leaving 11 bases between. Germline CDR1 reads SGHTA; CDR2 reads FQGNSA. The CDR3 sequence is CASRQDGDYGYTF. In nucleotides, the CDR3 is TGTGCCAGCAGACAAGACGGAGACTATGGCTACACCTTC. Full variable domain (missing parts from reference TRBV7-2 and TRBJ1-2): GAGVSQSPSNKVTEKGKDVELRCDPISGHTALYWYRQSLGQGLEFLIYFQGNSAPDKSGLPSDRFSAERTGGSVSTLTIQRTQQEDSAVYLCASRQDGDYGYTFGSGTRLTVV.

This clone was detected a few times. The genes are TRBV9 and TRBJ1-2; D possibly corresponds to TRBD1 (6 bases). Germline V gene lookup returns CDR1 SGDLS and CDR2 YYNGEE. The CDR3 consists of 15 residues. The V gene lost 0 bases and the J gene lost 5 bases, with 14 bases spanning the gap. CDR3 bases: TGTGCCAGCAGCGTAGACGTCAGGGGTGGGTATGGCTACACCTTC. This sequence encodes CASSVDVRGGYGYTF.

The chain combines TRBV11-3 with TRBJ2-2; 9 bases match TRBD2. The CDR3 loop spans 16 amino acids. V trimming: 3 bases; J trimming: 5 bases; junction bases outside the gene matches: 7. CDR1 is SGHNT, CDR2 YENEEA, per germline. CDR3 nucleotides: TGTGCCAGCAGCTTCGTCAGCGGGGGGAGGACCGGGGAGCTGTTTTTT. The encoded protein is CASSFVSGGRTGELFF.

For the CDR3, the DNA is TGTGCCAGCAGTCGGACAGGGCAGAGCAATCAGCCCCAGCATTTT. Translated: CASSRTGQSNQPQHF. V and J are TRBV4-2 and TRBJ1-5; 8 bases are shared with TRBD1. The V and J ends lost 6 bases and 1 base, in that order; junction bases with no gene match: 5. Looked up from germline, CDR1 is LGHNA and CDR2 is YNFKEQ. The CDR3 has 15 amino acids.

The rearrangement joins TRBV2 to TRBJ1-2, with a weak D call TRBD1 (5 bases). CDR1 is SNHLY and CDR2 is FYNNEI in the germline V gene. The V and J ends lost 7 bases and 8 bases respectively, with 17 bases between them. CDR3 length: 13 residues. This chain's CDR3 is CASTREVAAGYTF. The CDR3, as DNA: TGTGCCAGCACCAGGGAGGTGGCCGCGGGCTACACCTTC. The full variable domain, in which reference TRBV2 and TRBJ1-2 provide the parts outside the CDR3, is EPEVTQTPSHQVTQMGQEVILRCVPISNHLYFYWYRQILGQKVEFLVSFYNNEISEKSEIFDDQFSVERPDGSNFTLKIRSTKLEDSAMYFCASTREVAAGYTFGSGTRLTVV.

The chain combines TRBV5-4 with TRBJ1-2; 8 positions match TRBD1. With V trimmed by 5 bases and J by 8 bases, 17 bases remained unmatched. In germline, CDR1 is SGHNT, CDR2 YYREEE (reference sequence). CDR3 length: 16 amino acids. The CDR3 region is CASRSTGGGSIRGYTF. The DNA of the CDR3 is TGTGCCAGCAGGTCAACAGGGGGGGGATCTATTCGAGGCTACACCTTC. Based on the CDR3 plus reference TRBV5-4 and TRBJ1-2, the full variable domain is ETGVTQSPTHLIKTRGQQVTLRCSSQSGHNTVSWYQQALGQGPQFIFQYYREEENGRGNFPPRFSGLQFPNYSSELNVNALELDDSALYLCASRSTGGGSIRGYTFGSGTRLTVV.

In this sample, this clone turned up a few times. The CDR3 reads CASSLRKTGDMNTEAFF. In DNA, the CDR3 is TGTGCCAGCAGCTTGCGGAAGACAGGGGACATGAACACTGAAGCTTTCTTT. The J gene is TRBJ1-1, the V gene TRBV5-4; 8 bases are a match to TRBD1. CDR1 is SGHNT and CDR2 is YYREEE in the germline V gene (reference sequence). The V gene end was trimmed by 1 base and the J gene end by 0 bases; junction bases not matched to a gene: 8. The CDR3 totals 17 residues.

This clone was observed a few times. A junction boundary mismatches the germline segment, possibly from a read error. CDR3 in DNA: TGTGCTAGCAGCTTGGGACACAATCAGCCCCAGCATTTT. This codes for CASSLGHNQPQHF. The gene calls are TRBV7-7 and TRBJ1-5; tentatively, D is TRBD1 (6 bases). Germline V gives CDR1 SSHAT, CDR2 FNYEAQ (reference sequence). The CDR3 sequence is 13 residues long.

CDR3 in DNA: TGTGCCAGCTCACCACCGGGGCCAGGGGGGTACACTGAAGCTTTCTTT. Residues: CASSPPGPGGYTEAFF. The rearrangement joins TRBV18 to TRBJ1-1; 7 nucleotides match TRBD1. CDR1 KGHSH and CDR2 LQKENI come from the germline V gene. The junction had 7 bases not matched to a gene; V was cut back by 0 bases and J by 3 bases. The CDR3 sequence is 16 residues long.